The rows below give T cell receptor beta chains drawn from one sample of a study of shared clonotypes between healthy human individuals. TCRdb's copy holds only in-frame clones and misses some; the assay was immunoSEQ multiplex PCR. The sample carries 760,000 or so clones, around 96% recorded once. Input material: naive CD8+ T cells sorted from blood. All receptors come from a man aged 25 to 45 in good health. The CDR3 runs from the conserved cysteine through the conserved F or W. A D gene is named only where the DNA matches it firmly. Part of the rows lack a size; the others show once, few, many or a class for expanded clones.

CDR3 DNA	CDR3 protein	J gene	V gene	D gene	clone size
TGTGCCAGCAGCGGTGCGAAACAGCAAGAGACCCAGTACTTC	CASSGAKQQETQYF	TRBJ2-5	TRBV9	NA	NA
TGTGCCAGCAGCTTTGGGACGGGAGATACGCAGTATTTT	CASSFGTGDTQYF	TRBJ2-3	TRBV11-2	NA	NA
TGTGCCAGCAGCGTAGGGGGAGGGACCGGGGAGCTGTTTTTT	CASSVGGGTGELFF	TRBJ2-2	TRBV9	TRBD2	NA
TGTGCCAGCAGTCCTAGCGGATCCTACGAGCAGTACTTC	CASSPSGSYEQYF	TRBJ2-7	TRBV28	TRBD2	NA
TGTGCCAGCAGCCCGGGGGGGAAAAACACTGAAGCTTTCTTT	CASSPGGKNTEAFF	TRBJ1-1	TRBV27	NA	NA
TGTGCCAGCAGCTTGGCCGGACAGGGATCAACCGGGGAGCTGTTTTTT	CASSLAGQGSTGELFF	TRBJ2-2	TRBV5-6	TRBD1	NA
TGCGCCAGCAGCCAAGATTTATCCCCCGGACTAGCGAGTTCAGATACGCAGTATTTT	CASSQDLSPGLASSDTQYF	TRBJ2-3	TRBV4-1	TRBD2	NA
TGCGCCAGCAGCTTCCCGGGACAGGACTACGAGCAGTACTTC	CASSFPGQDYEQYF	TRBJ2-7	TRBV5-1	TRBD1	NA
TGTGCCAGCAGCTTGACTAGCGGGAGCCCAGTCACAGATACGCAGTATTTT	CASSLTSGSPVTDTQYF	TRBJ2-3	TRBV11-2	TRBD2	NA
TGTGCCAGCAGCCCCCTGGGGGGGAACTACGAGCAGTACTTC	CASSPLGGNYEQYF	TRBJ2-7	TRBV28	TRBD2	NA
TGTGCCAGCAGTCCCGCAACTAATGAAAAACTGTTTTTT	CASSPATNEKLFF	TRBJ1-4	TRBV28	NA	NA
TGTGCCAGCAGTGAAGCGTGGGGAGCAGGGGCACGGGAGACCCAGTACTTC	CASSEAWGAGARETQYF	TRBJ2-5	TRBV6-1	NA	NA
TGTGCCAGTCTGTTCACAGATACGCAGTATTTT	CASLFTDTQYF	TRBJ2-3	TRBV6-6	NA	NA
TGTGCCAGCATGACAAGGAGGGTTTGGCCCTACGAGCAGTACTTC	CASMTRRVWPYEQYF	TRBJ2-7	TRBV2	NA	NA
TGTGCCAGCAGCTTCTATAGCACAGATACGCAGTATTTT	CASSFYSTDTQYF	TRBJ2-3	TRBV11-2	NA	NA
TGCAGTGCTTACACAGATACGCAGTATTTT	CSAYTDTQYF	TRBJ2-3	TRBV20-1	NA	NA
TGTGCCAGCAGCGTAGTTGGGGGCTCCTACGAGCAGTACTTC	CASSVVGGSYEQYF	TRBJ2-7	TRBV9	NA	NA
TGTGCCAGCAGCTTTATAGGGGGGGCGAATGGCTACACCTTC	CASSFIGGANGYTF	TRBJ1-2	TRBV5-4	NA	NA
TGTGCCAGCAGTGACGGGGGAGTGGTAGATACGCAGTATTTT	CASSDGGVVDTQYF	TRBJ2-3	TRBV2	NA	few
TGTGCCAGCAGCTTAGCGCTGGGCCAAGAGACCCAGTACTTC	CASSLALGQETQYF	TRBJ2-5	TRBV7-9	NA	NA
TGCGCCAGCAGCCAAGATTATAGGGCGAGTTGGGGCTACACCTTC	CASSQDYRASWGYTF	TRBJ1-2	TRBV4-3	NA	once
TGTGCCAGCAGCAATTTCGGACAGGGGACCTACGAGCAGTACTTC	CASSNFGQGTYEQYF	TRBJ2-7	TRBV7-9	TRBD1	NA
TGTGCCAGCAGCTGGAAACGGGAGGCCTTCAATGAGCAGTTCTTC	CASSWKREAFNEQFF	TRBJ2-1	TRBV11-2	TRBD2	NA
TGTGCCAGCAGTGAACCTGAATACCCCTACGAGCAGTACTTC	CASSEPEYPYEQYF	TRBJ2-7	TRBV6-1	NA	NA
TGTGCCAGCAGTTACGTCCCCGGAGCTATCTACGAGCAGTACTTC	CASSYVPGAIYEQYF	TRBJ2-7	TRBV6-6	NA	NA
TGTGCCAGCAGGGGAGAGGAAGTACCGGGACAGCGACCCTATGGCTACACCTTC	CASRGEEVPGQRPYGYTF	TRBJ1-2	TRBV7-9	TRBD1	NA
TGCGCCAGCAGTGAGTCTCGATTTCTAGAGACCCAGTACTTC	CASSESRFLETQYF	TRBJ2-5	TRBV10-2	NA	NA
TGTGCCAGCAGTCATAGCGGGAGGGCTTACAATGAGCAGTTCTTC	CASSHSGRAYNEQFF	TRBJ2-1	TRBV6-5	TRBD2	once
TGTGCCAGCAGCACTTATCCCGAGGAGACTAGCACAGATACGCAGTATTTT	CASSTYPEETSTDTQYF	TRBJ2-3	TRBV13	NA	NA
TGTGCCAGCAGGAGAGCAGGGGACACTGAAGCTTTCTTT	CASRRAGDTEAFF	TRBJ1-1	TRBV27	NA	NA
TGTGCCAGTAGTATTGGGACAGGGGTTCGTAATTCCTACAATGAGCAGTTCTTC	CASSIGTGVRNSYNEQFF	TRBJ2-1	TRBV19	TRBD1	few
TGTGCCAGCAGTGACATGGTGGGAGACGGAATTGGTGAGCAGTTCTTC	CASSDMVGDGIGEQFF	TRBJ2-1	TRBV6-4	NA	NA
TGCGCCAGCAGTCCGGTGGGGCAGCTAAAGGTCACAGATACGCAGTATTTT	CASSPVGQLKVTDTQYF	TRBJ2-3	TRBV10-2	NA	NA
TGTGCCAGCAGCTTAGGTCTGGGGGCCCTTGAAGCTTTCTTT	CASSLGLGALEAFF	TRBJ1-1	TRBV7-9	NA	few
TGTGCCAGCAGCTACGGACTAGGGCAAGAGCAGTTCTTC	CASSYGLGQEQFF	TRBJ2-1	TRBV7-3	TRBD2	NA
TGTGCCAGCAGCCCCACTCCCGGGGAGCTGTTTTTT	CASSPTPGELFF	TRBJ2-2	TRBV7-9	NA	NA
TGTGCCAGCAGCGGATATAAAGAAGAGACCCAGTACTTC	CASSGYKEETQYF	TRBJ2-5	TRBV2	NA	few
TGCAGCGTTGATCGTCGGGCGGACAGGGATTCCTACGAGCAGTACTTC	CSVDRRADRDSYEQYF	TRBJ2-7	TRBV29-1	TRBD1	NA
TGCGCCAGCAGGGGCGGGAGCACCACAGATACGCAGTATTTT	CASRGGSTTDTQYF	TRBJ2-3	TRBV10-2	TRBD2	NA
TGTGCCAGCAGTGAACCAGGGGGCCCCCATCAGCCCCAGCATTTT	CASSEPGGPHQPQHF	TRBJ1-5	TRBV2	TRBD1	once
TGTGCCACCCCTCTGGAGGGGACTAGCGGTGAGCAGTTCTTC	CATPLEGTSGEQFF	TRBJ2-1	TRBV2	TRBD2	NA
TGCAGCGCTAAGTTGAAGAGTGGTAGAAAATTGGACACTGAAGCTTTCTTT	CSAKLKSGRKLDTEAFF	TRBJ1-1	TRBV29-1	NA	NA
TGCAGCGTTGTTGGGTTTCTGGGGGACACCTACTACGAGCAGTACTTC	CSVVGFLGDTYYEQYF	TRBJ2-7	TRBV29-1	NA	NA
TGTGCCAGCATAGGGGCCGGGGACACCATATATTTT	CASIGAGDTIYF	TRBJ1-3	TRBV11-2	NA	NA
TGTGCCACAGGTCCGGCTCTGAACACTGAAGCTTTCTTT	CATGPALNTEAFF	TRBJ1-1	TRBV19	NA	NA
TGTGCCTGGAGTCCAAACCTAGCGGAGCAGTACTTC	CAWSPNLAEQYF	TRBJ2-7	TRBV30	NA	NA
TGTGCCAGCAGTCGGGACTTTAGCTCCTACAATGAGCAGTTCTTC	CASSRDFSSYNEQFF	TRBJ2-1	TRBV11-2	NA	NA
TGTGCCAGCAGCGCCCTCGCCGATCTCCGGGGTGGCAATGAGCAGTTCTTC	CASSALADLRGGNEQFF	TRBJ2-1	TRBV7-8	NA	NA
TGTGCCAGCAGGCAGACTAGCGGGATTTTCTACAATGAGCAGTTCTTC	CASRQTSGIFYNEQFF	TRBJ2-1	TRBV2	TRBD2	NA
TGTGCCAGCAGTCCGGCGGCAGGGGGCTCTGAAGCTTTCTTT	CASSPAAGGSEAFF	TRBJ1-1	TRBV27	TRBD1	NA
TGTGCCAGCAGCCCCCTTCCGCAAGAGACCCAGTACTTC	CASSPLPQETQYF	TRBJ2-5	TRBV7-9	NA	once
TGTGCCAGCTATGTTGAGGGGGTCACAAGCAATGAGCAGTTCTTC	CASYVEGVTSNEQFF	TRBJ2-1	TRBV6-6	NA	NA
TGTGCCAGCAGTGAACAGCCGGGGGTAACAGATACGCAGTATTTT	CASSEQPGVTDTQYF	TRBJ2-3	TRBV2	NA	NA